The 27 T cell receptor beta chains below all came from one sample that was sequenced in a study of cytomegalovirus exposure and HLA in healthy donors. PCR amplification relied on 60 Vbeta primers (plus 13 Jbeta primers). Some clones are missing from TCRdb's copy, which holds only in-frame ones; the method was immunoSEQ multiplex PCR. The data contain about 170,000 clones, over 80% of them seen just once; the ten biggest clones take up 2% to 2.5%. Source material: PBMCs. The source of these receptors is a male donor in good health and CMV-seronegative.

V gene TRBV5-6 combines with J gene TRBJ1-1; 9 positions match TRBD1. V lost 4 bases to trimming and J lost 1 base; unmatched junction nucleotides: 11. There are 17 residues in the CDR3. Germline V CDR1 and CDR2: SGHDT, YYEEEE. CDR3 in amino acids: CASSTKRDRVGNTEAFF. DNA of the CDR3: TGTGCCAGCAGCACGAAGCGGGACAGGGTAGGGAACACTGAAGCTTTCTTT.

J is TRBJ1-5 and V is TRBV11-2; possibly TRBD1 for D (5 bases). The CDR3 has 13 amino acids. Germline V gene lookup returns CDR1 SGHAT and CDR2 FQNNGV. V shed 3 bases and J shed 4 bases, with 7 bases lying between them. CDR3 protein: CASSLAGNQPQHF. CDR3 DNA: TGTGCCAGCAGCTTGGCAGGGAATCAGCCCCAGCATTTT.

The chain employs TRBV4-2 and TRBJ2-1, with 9 bases lining up with TRBD2. CDR3 length: 16 amino acids. Trimming took 0 bases from V and 8 from J; bases not matched to a gene: 8. Germline values: CDR1 LGHNA, CDR2 YNFKEQ. The CDR3, as DNA: TGTGCCAGCAGCCAAGACCCCGCGGGGGGGCTCCATGAGCAGTTCTTC. The encoded protein is CASSQDPAGGLHEQFF.

The gene calls are TRBV5-4 and TRBJ2-5; TRBD2 matches 8 bases. V shed 0 bases and J 6 bases; nucleotides not matched to a gene: 4. Germline V lookup: CDR1 SGHNT, CDR2 YYREEE (reference sequence). The CDR3 is 14 residues long. In DNA form, the CDR3 reads TGTGCCAGCAGCTTGGCGGGGGGGCCAAAGACCCAGTACTTC. It specifies CASSLAGGPKTQYF.

The gene calls are TRBV28 and TRBJ1-2, with D perhaps matching TRBD1 (5 bases). This CDR3 has 13 residues. Germline V gene data show CDR1 as MDHEN and CDR2 as SYDVKM. The germline V and J ends were trimmed by 3 bases and 7 bases, with 12 bases remaining between them. The CDR3 loop reads CASSFQGMGGYTF. The CDR3 region has the DNA TGTGCCAGCAGTTTTCAGGGAATGGGTGGCTACACCTTC.

The chain carries TRBV5-4 and TRBJ2-3, with a tentative D call TRBD1 (6 bases). The CDR3 contains 14 residues. Trimming shortened V by 3 bases and J by 2 bases, and 10 bases separated the two germline ends. The germline V gene has CDR1 SGHNT and CDR2 YYREEE (reference sequence). CDR3: CASSSTGYTDTQYF. The CDR3 region has the DNA TGTGCCAGCAGCTCGACAGGTTACACAGATACGCAGTATTTT. The whole variable domain, remainder taken from reference TRBV5-4 and TRBJ2-3, is ETGVTQSPTHLIKTRGQQVTLRCSSQSGHNTVSWYQQALGQGPQFIFQYYREEENGRGNFPPRFSGLQFPNYSSELNVNALELDDSALYLCASSSTGYTDTQYFGPGTRLTVL.

This chain links TRBV7-9 with TRBJ1-1; TRBD1 agrees at 8 bases. V gave up 6 bases and J gave up 5 bases; unmatched junction bases: 2. CDR3 length equals 12 residues. Germline V gives CDR1 SEHNR, CDR2 FQNEAQ (reference sequence). CDR3 protein: CASRWTGTEAFF. The CDR3 DNA reads TGTGCCAGCAGATGGACAGGGACTGAAGCTTTCTTT. The full variable domain, its missing parts supplied by reference TRBV7-9 and TRBJ1-1, is DTGVSQNPRHKITKRGQNVTFRCDPISEHNRLYWYRQTLGQGPEFLTYFQNEAQLEKSRLLSDRFSAERPKGSFSTLEIQRTEQGDSAMYLCASRWTGTEAFFGQGTRLTVV.

V usage is TRBV6-5 and J usage is TRBJ2-5, with TRBD2 identical over 9 bases. The CDR3 has 16 amino acids. V lost 1 base to trimming and J lost 4 bases; unmatched junction nucleotides: 7. CDR1 is MNHEY and CDR2 is SVGAGI in the germline V gene. DNA of the CDR3: TGTGCCAGCAGTTACTATGGCGGGGGGGCCGGAGAGACCCAGTACTTC. It codes for CASSYYGGGAGETQYF.

V and J are TRBV9 and TRBJ2-1; 7 bases align to TRBD2. CDR3 size: 14 residues. Germline assignment: CDR1 SGDLS and CDR2 YYNGEE. J lost 5 bases, V lost 0 bases, and 2 bases had no gene match. The CDR3 DNA is TGTGCCAGCAGCGTAGACGGGGGGAACAATGAGCAGTTCTTC. It is translated as CASSVDGGNNEQFF.

The J gene is TRBJ2-7, the V gene TRBV11-2, with 9 nucleotides matching TRBD2. Germline V gene data show CDR1 as SGHAT and CDR2 as FQNNGV. The CDR3 has 14 residues. The junction had 4 bases not matched to a gene; V was cut back by 5 bases and J by 2 bases. CDR3 nucleotides: TGTGCCAGCAGCGCGGGGGGGGCGACCTACGAGCAGTACTTC. This codes for CASSAGGATYEQYF.

This clone was detected only a few times. The V gene is TRBV7-2, the J gene TRBJ2-7; D might be TRBD2 (5 bases). Germline CDR1 reads SGHTA; CDR2 reads FQGNSA. Trimming removed 5 bases at V and 0 bases at J, with 14 bases between. The CDR3 is 15 amino acids. The CDR3, as DNA: TGTGCCAGCAGCCCCGGGATCATGGTCTCCTACGAGCAGTACTTC. It encodes CASSPGIMVSYEQYF.

This clone was picked up one time. J is TRBJ1-2 and V is TRBV5-1, with 10 bases that match TRBD1. V lost 0 bases to trimming and J lost 0 bases; unmatched junction nucleotides: 5. The CDR3 spans 17 residues. Germline V gene sequence: CDR1 SGHRS, CDR2 YFSETQ. The CDR3 DNA is TGCGCCAGCAGCTTGGGGACAGGGGGAATTCCTAACTATGGCTACACCTTC. It specifies CASSLGTGGIPNYGYTF.

The chain recombines TRBV6-6 with TRBJ1-1; TRBD1 agrees at 7 bases. Unmatched junction bases numbered 11, after V lost 2 bases and J lost 5 bases. The CDR3 is 16 residues long. Germline loops: CDR1 MNHNY, CDR2 SVGAGI (reference sequence). CDR3 bases: TGTGCCAGCAGTTACGGTAGGGGGCAGGGGGTGACTGAAGCTTTCTTT. This translates into CASSYGRGQGVTEAFF.

Only a few counts were recorded for this clone. The V call is TRBV11-2, the J call TRBJ1-2, with a tentative D call TRBD1 (6 bases). This CDR3 is built from 12 residues. CDR1 and CDR2 (germline): SGHAT, FQNNGV. Trimming took 0 bases from V and 8 from J, leaving 7 bases between them. The CDR3 sequence: CASSLETGGYTF. DNA of the CDR3: TGTGCCAGCAGCTTAGAAACAGGGGGCTACACCTTC.

This chain links TRBV19 with TRBJ2-5; possibly TRBD2 for D (6 bases). The CDR3 is 15 residues long. CDR1 is LNHDA, CDR2 SQIVND, per germline (reference sequence). V dropped 6 bases and J dropped 0 bases, with 14 bases sitting between them. CDR3 sequence: CASRRSGGYQETQYF. The CDR3 nucleotides read TGTGCCAGTAGACGGAGTGGGGGGTACCAAGAGACCCAGTACTTC. Supplemented by reference TRBV19 and TRBJ2-5, the full variable domain reads DGGITQSPKYLFRKEGQNVTLSCEQNLNHDAMYWYRQDPGQGLRLIYYSQIVNDFQKGDIAEGYSVSREKKESFPLTVTSAQKNPTAFYLCASRRSGGYQETQYFGPGTRLLVL.

This sequence joins TRBV2 and TRBJ1-4; D unresolved. CDR1 SNHLY and CDR2 FYNNEI come from the germline V gene. The CDR3 covers 14 residues. V was trimmed by 6 bases and J by 4 bases, leaving 12 bases between them. The chain's CDR3 is CASRVLQNNEKLFF. The CDR3, as DNA: TGTGCCAGCAGGGTTTTGCAGAATAATGAAAAACTGTTTTTT.

The chain combines TRBV5-6 with TRBJ2-5, with 11 bases matching TRBD2. The CDR3 consists of 14 residues. V lost 4 bases and J lost 3; bases outside the gene matches: 2. Per germline, CDR1 SGHDT and CDR2 YYEEEE. The CDR3 nucleotides read TGTGCCAGCAGCACGGGACTAGCGGAAGAGACCCAGTACTTC. Protein: CASSTGLAEETQYF.

The chain has TRBV6-5 and TRBJ1-4; D perhaps matches TRBD1 (5 bases). V was cut by 3 bases and J by 4 bases, with 9 bases left in between. This CDR3 has 14 amino acids. Per germline, CDR1 MNHEY and CDR2 SVGAGI. The CDR3 protein is CASSYGHSNEKLFF. CDR3 DNA: TGTGCCAGCAGTTATGGACACAGTAATGAAAAACTGTTTTTT.

The J gene is TRBJ1-4, the V gene TRBV15, with D possibly TRBD1 on 6 matching bases. CDR1 and CDR2 from the germline V gene are LNHNV and YYDKDF (reference sequence). The V end was cut by 5 bases, the J end by 8 bases, with 18 bases between. CDR3 length: 15 amino acids. CDR3 region: CATSQAGGRTEKLFF. The CDR3 nucleotides read TGTGCCACCAGCCAGGCCGGGGGGCGTACCGAAAAACTGTTTTTT.

This clone was counted once. The chain carries TRBV5-1 and TRBJ2-1; 8 positions match TRBD2. This CDR3 region has 18 residues. Germline lookup yields CDR1 SGHRS and CDR2 YFSETQ. The ends lost 7 bases at V and 7 bases at J; junction bases unmatched: 22. CDR3 nucleotides: TGCGCCAGCGGCCCTGTTGGCGGGGGGCTGGGGGACAAAAATGAGCAGTTCTTC. As protein: CASGPVGGGLGDKNEQFF.

The V call is TRBV6-5, the J call TRBJ1-1; D remains ambiguous. CDR1 and CDR2 (germline): MNHEY, SVGAGI. The CDR3 loop spans 11 amino acids. Trimming left V 8 bases short and J 7 bases short, with 11 bases between. CDR3 sequence reads: CASYIADEAFF. DNA of the CDR3: TGTGCCAGCTATATCGCAGATGAAGCTTTCTTT.

This clone was observed a single time. The chain combines TRBV30 with TRBJ1-3, with D possibly being TRBD1 (6 bases). The CDR3 contains 13 residues. Trimming shortened V by 0 bases and J by 5 bases, and 8 bases separated the two germline ends. Germline values: CDR1 GTSNPN, CDR2 SVGIG (reference sequence). The CDR3 DNA sequence: TGTGCCTGGAGTGTTGGGGGCCGAAACACCATATATTTT. Amino acid sequence: CAWSVGGRNTIYF.

Comments on this clone: A junction boundary mismatches the germline segment, possibly from a read error. This same CDR3 is encoded by further DNA sequences in the sample. The rearrangement joins TRBV4-1 to TRBJ2-3; the match to TRBD1 covers 7 bases. Germline V CDR1 and CDR2: MGHRA, YSYEKL. The length of the CDR3 is 15 residues. The CDR3 nucleotides are TGCGCCAGTAGCCAAGGGGACAGCGCCACAGATACGCAGTATTTT. Protein product: CASSQGDSATDTQYF.

The chain employs TRBV7-9 and TRBJ1-5; tentative D call: TRBD1 (5 bases). Trimming removed 1 base from V and 5 bases from J, with 12 bases in between. CDR3 length: 15 residues. Per germline, CDR1 SEHNR and CDR2 FQNEAQ (reference sequence). The CDR3: CASSLGKGRDQPQHF. CDR3 in DNA: TGTGCCAGCAGCTTAGGTAAGGGGCGCGATCAGCCCCAGCATTTT.

J is TRBJ1-2 and V is TRBV4-1; 9 bases are a match to TRBD1. CDR1 and CDR2 from the germline V gene are MGHRA and YSYEKL. With V trimmed by 4 bases and J by 6 bases, 12 bases remained unmatched. This CDR3 has 16 residues. The CDR3, as DNA: TGCGCCAGCAGCCCAAGAAACAGGGGGCGGGGAGATGGCTACACCTTC. Its translation: CASSPRNRGRGDGYTF.

The gene calls are TRBV15 and TRBJ1-4; D unresolved. Trimming removed 0 bases at V and 7 bases at J, with 15 bases between. Germline V CDR1 and CDR2: LNHNV, YYDKDF (reference sequence). The CDR3 is 16 amino acids. DNA for the CDR3: TGTGCCACCAGCAGAGATCCCGGACTTAACAGTGAAAAACTGTTTTTT. This translates into CATSRDPGLNSEKLFF.

In its sample, this clone was seen a few times. The chain recombines TRBV19 with TRBJ2-3; tentatively, D is TRBD2 (6 bases). V lost 4 bases and J 6 bases, leaving 11 bases between the germline ends. Per the germline V gene, CDR1 is LNHDA and CDR2 is SQIVND (reference sequence). The CDR3 is 13 residues long. The CDR3 sequence: CASSSGVADTQYF. CDR3 nucleotide sequence: TGTGCCAGTAGTAGCGGGGTGGCTGATACGCAGTATTTT.